The 23 T cell receptor beta chains below were found in one sample sequenced in a study of graft-versus-host responses after intestinal transplantation. Plating of around 200,000 CFSE-labeled responder cells was done together with around 200,000 irradiated, violet-dye-labeled stimulator cells. Only in-frame clones appear in the TCRdb table, and some are missing; sequencing was by immunoSEQ multiplex PCR. The data show approximately 23,000 clones, roughly 44% seen once. The source material was alloreactive CD8+ T cells from a mixed lymphocyte reaction culture, sampled before transplantation. Noted subset: CFSE-low proliferating T cells sorted from roughly six-day pre-transplant mixed lymphocyte reaction (GvH or HvG direction). The receptor set was obtained from a human patient who was an organ donor for intestinal transplantation.

This clone appeared a few times. This chain links TRBV5-6 with TRBJ1-2; weak D call: TRBD1 (6 bases). The germline V and J ends were trimmed by 0 bases and 8 bases, with 23 bases remaining between them. The CDR3 length is 17 residues. Germline V gives CDR1 SGHDT, CDR2 YYEEEE. The CDR3: CASSLAVGWGPVRGYTF. The CDR3 DNA reads TGTGCCAGCAGCTTGGCCGTTGGGTGGGGGCCCGTCCGAGGCTACACCTTC.

The chain recombines TRBV6-1 with TRBJ2-1; D might be TRBD2 (6 bases). CDR3 length: 14 residues. V lost 6 bases and J lost 5, with 14 bases in between. Germline V gene sequence: CDR1 MNHNS, CDR2 SASEGT. The CDR3 sequence: CASRGVAAHNEQFF. As DNA, the CDR3 is TGTGCCAGCAGGGGCGTAGCGGCCCACAATGAGCAGTTCTTC.

The chain recombines TRBV5-4 with TRBJ2-6; the D is unclear. CDR1 SGHNT and CDR2 YYREEE come from the germline V gene (reference sequence). The V end lost 5 bases, the J end lost 4 bases, and 16 bases lay between the germline ends. CDR3 length equals 16 residues. The CDR3 DNA follows: TGTGCCAGCAGACACGACGGCGTAATCGGGGCCAACGTCCTGACTTTC. Protein sequence: CASRHDGVIGANVLTF.

This clone is medium-sized. The V gene is TRBV21-1, the J gene TRBJ1-1; TRBD1 was called by the table and not checked on the DNA. TRBV21-1 constitutes a pseudogene. This CDR3 is built from 12 residues. The CDR3 here is CASSKQNTEAFF. CDR3 nucleotides: TGTGCCAGCAGCAAACAGAACACTGAAGCTTTCTTT.

CDR3 sequence reads: CASSEARTSNQPQHF. In nucleotides, the CDR3 is TGTGCCAGCAGTGAAGCTCGAACTAGCAATCAGCCCCAGCATTTT. The genes are TRBV6-1 and TRBJ1-5; D gene ambiguous. The CDR3 extends over 15 amino acids. V was pared by 0 bases and J by 0 bases, with 6 bases between. CDR1 and CDR2 (germline): MNHNS, SASEGT.

The table lists this clone with a few counts. The chain carries TRBV4-1 and TRBJ2-5; 7 bases line up with TRBD2. The length of the CDR3 is 15 residues. CDR1 MGHRA and CDR2 YSYEKL come from the germline V gene. J lost 3 bases, V lost 0 bases, and 4 bases had no gene match. As DNA, the CDR3 is TGCGCCAGCAGCCAAGATGGACTAGAAGAAGAGACCCAGTACTTC. Amino acids: CASSQDGLEEETQYF.

The genes are TRBV7-9 and TRBJ2-5; possible D gene TRBD1, 6 bases. The ends were cut back, 0 bases at V and 5 bases at J, with 16 bases in the middle. This CDR3 spans 16 amino acids. Germline CDR1 SEHNR, CDR2 FQNEAQ (reference sequence). In DNA, the CDR3 is TGTGCCAGCAGCTTAGCTGGGCAGGGGCGATGGGAGACCCAGTACTTC. Translation gives CASSLAGQGRWETQYF.

The chain couples TRBV4-1 to TRBJ1-1; maybe TRBD1 (5 bases). Germline CDR1 and CDR2: MGHRA and YSYEKL. This CDR3 contains 13 residues. Trimming stripped 1 base from V and 3 bases from J, with 6 bases between. The CDR3 coding sequence is TGCGCCAGCAGCCAAGCGGGGGACACTGAAGCTTTCTTT. Translation gives CASSQAGDTEAFF.

The DNA of the CDR3 is TGTGCCAGCAGCGACGTGGGACTAGCGGAGAGCACAGATACGCAGTATTTT. Amino acids: CASSDVGLAESTDTQYF. V is TRBV21-1 and J is TRBJ2-3; the table gives TRBD2 as D, unverified against the DNA. TRBV21-1 has pseudogene status. The CDR3 has 17 amino acids.

The V and J genes are TRBV14 and TRBJ2-3; D remains unclear. Per the germline V gene, CDR1 is SGHDN and CDR2 is FVKESK. The V end was cut by 6 bases, the J end by 6 bases, with 16 bases between. The CDR3 is 14 residues long. The CDR3 nucleotides read TGTGCCAGCAGTCCTAAACATGTCCGGGATACGCAGTATTTT. Residues: CASSPKHVRDTQYF.

The J gene is TRBJ2-2, the V gene TRBV11-2; D uncertain. Per the germline V gene, CDR1 is SGHAT and CDR2 is FQNNGV. V was pared by 1 base and J by 1 base, with 13 bases between. The CDR3 loop spans 17 amino acids. The CDR3 sequence is CASSLVRWTVNTGELFF. The CDR3 DNA reads as TGTGCCAGCAGCTTAGTGAGATGGACGGTGAACACCGGGGAGCTGTTTTTT.

V is TRBV6-5 and J is TRBJ1-2; D is ambiguous. With 4 bases removed from V and 8 bases from J, the gap between germline ends came to 20 bases. The germline V gene has CDR1 MNHEY and CDR2 SVGAGI. The CDR3 is 15 residues long. CDR3 bases: TGTGCCAGCAGTTGGAAGGGAGGCGCGGGCCGGGGCTACACCTTC. Amino acids: CASSWKGGAGRGYTF.

This sequence joins TRBV30 and TRBJ2-5; D remains ambiguous. The length of the CDR3 is 12 residues. Germline V lookup: CDR1 GTSNPN, CDR2 SVGIG (reference sequence). Trimming shortened V by 5 bases and J by 1 base, and 8 bases separated the two germline ends. CDR3 residues: CAWDWFQETQYF. CDR3 sequence (DNA): TGTGCCTGGGACTGGTTCCAAGAGACCCAGTACTTC.

This sequence joins TRBV7-8 and TRBJ2-7; D is undetermined. Germline loops: CDR1 SGHVS, CDR2 FQNEAQ. V lost 0 bases, J lost 5 bases, and 14 bases lay in between. The CDR3 consists of 15 residues. CDR3 region: CASSLASNAIDEQYF. The CDR3 DNA sequence: TGTGCCAGCAGCTTAGCGTCTAACGCAATCGACGAGCAGTACTTC. Full variable domain (outside the CDR3, taken from reference TRBV7-8 and TRBJ2-7): GAGVSQSPRYKVAKRGQDVALRCDPISGHVSLFWYQQALGQGPEFLTYFQNEAQLDKSGLPSDRFFAERPEGSVSTLKIQRTQQEDSAVYLCASSLASNAIDEQYFGPGTRLTVT.

The chain combines TRBV30 with TRBJ2-7, with a possible D match to TRBD1 (5 bases). CDR1 is GTSNPN, CDR2 SVGIG, per germline (reference sequence). V was shortened by 2 bases and J by 6 bases, with 8 bases between the two germline ends. The CDR3 covers 11 residues. CDR3 DNA sequence: TGTGCCTGGAGTCAGGGAAGCGAGCAGTACTTC. Encoded protein: CAWSQGSEQYF.

This clone is medium-sized (0.01 to 0.1%) within its sample. The chain combines TRBV10-3 with TRBJ2-2; TRBD2 matches 11 bases. The trim removed 6 bases at V and 1 base at J, leaving 4 bases unmatched. The CDR3 is made up of 16 amino acids. Germline V gives CDR1 ENHRY, CDR2 SYGVKD. The CDR3 DNA is TGTGCCATCAGGGGGACTAGCGGAGAGAACACCGGGGAGCTGTTTTTT. Translated: CAIRGTSGENTGELFF.

In this sample, this clone turned up a few times. CDR3 residues: CASSFLAGGETQYF. The CDR3 region has the DNA TGTGCCAGCAGCTTCCTAGCGGGAGGGGAGACCCAGTACTTC. The rearrangement uses TRBV5-4 and TRBJ2-5, with 12 bases that match TRBD2. Unmatched junction bases numbered 1, after V lost 2 bases and J lost 5 bases. CDR1 is SGHNT and CDR2 is YYREEE in the germline V gene (reference sequence). This CDR3 has 14 amino acids.

The chain recombines TRBV11-2 with TRBJ2-5; D is uncertain. Germline assignment: CDR1 SGHAT and CDR2 FQNNGV. The V end was cut by 5 bases, the J end by 2 bases, with 3 bases between. The CDR3 length is 11 residues. The CDR3 reads CASSLQETQYF. In nucleotides, the CDR3 is TGTGCCAGCAGCCTACAAGAGACCCAGTACTTC. The entire variable domain, with the rest obtained from reference TRBV11-2 and TRBJ2-5, is as follows: EAGVAQSPRYKIIEKRQSVAFWCNPISGHATLYWYQQILGQGPKLLIQFQNNGVVDDSQLPKDRFSAERLKGVDSTLKIQPAKLEDSAVYLCASSLQETQYFGPGTRLLVL.

The CDR3 DNA is TGTGCCAGCAGCCCTGGACAGGGCTCAGATACGCAGTATTTT. Translated, it gives CASSPGQGSDTQYF. The chain has TRBV6-6 and TRBJ2-3, with 8 bases lining up with TRBD1. The germline V gene encodes CDR1 MNHNY and CDR2 SVGAGI (reference sequence). The CDR3 covers 14 residues. The ends lost 6 bases at V and 4 bases at J; junction bases unmatched: 6.

V usage is TRBV19 and J usage is TRBJ2-7; D is possibly TRBD1 (6 bases). The CDR3 runs to 14 residues. The V and J ends lost 3 bases and 3 bases respectively, with 12 bases between them. CDR1 and CDR2 (germline): LNHDA, SQIVND (reference sequence). CDR3 in amino acids: CASSIQTGNYEQYF. DNA for the CDR3: TGTGCCAGTAGTATCCAGACAGGTAACTACGAGCAGTACTTC.

The chain recombines TRBV15 with TRBJ2-5; D is perhaps TRBD1 (6 bases). CDR1 and CDR2 from the germline V gene are LNHNV and YYDKDF (reference sequence). This CDR3 contains 15 residues. Trimming removed 0 bases from V and 3 bases from J, with 11 bases in between. The CDR3 spells CATSRDRDTEETQYF. CDR3 nucleotides: TGTGCCACCAGCAGAGACCGGGACACTGAAGAGACCCAGTACTTC.

This clone appeared a few times. J is TRBJ2-7 and V is TRBV4-2, with 7 bases fitting TRBD2. V was clipped by 4 bases and J by 3 bases; unmatched bases: 3. CDR1 LGHNA and CDR2 YNFKEQ come from the germline V gene. The CDR3 length is 13 residues. The CDR3, as DNA: TGTGCCAGCAGCCCAGCGGGAAGCTACGAGCAGTACTTC. Residues: CASSPAGSYEQYF.

The J gene is TRBJ2-1, the V gene TRBV5-6, with 7 bases fitting TRBD2. CDR3 length equals 13 residues. The germline CDR1 and CDR2 sequences are SGHDT and YYEEEE. Trimming removed 2 bases from V and 8 bases from J; junction bases left unmatched: 4. The CDR3 sequence is CASSFGTTYEQFF. As DNA, the CDR3 is TGTGCCAGCAGCTTTGGGACTACCTATGAGCAGTTCTTC.